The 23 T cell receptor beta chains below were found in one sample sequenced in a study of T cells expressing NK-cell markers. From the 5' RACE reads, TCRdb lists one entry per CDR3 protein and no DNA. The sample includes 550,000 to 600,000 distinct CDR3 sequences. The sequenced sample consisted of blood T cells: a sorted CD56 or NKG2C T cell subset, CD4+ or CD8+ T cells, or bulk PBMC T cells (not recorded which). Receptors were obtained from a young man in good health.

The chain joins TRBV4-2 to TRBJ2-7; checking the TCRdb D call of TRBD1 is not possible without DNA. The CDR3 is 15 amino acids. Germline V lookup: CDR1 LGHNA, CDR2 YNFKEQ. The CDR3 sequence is CASSQETPGIYEQYF.

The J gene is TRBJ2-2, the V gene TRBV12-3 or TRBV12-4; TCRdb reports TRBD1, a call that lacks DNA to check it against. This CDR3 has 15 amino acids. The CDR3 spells CASGGQGAITGELFF.

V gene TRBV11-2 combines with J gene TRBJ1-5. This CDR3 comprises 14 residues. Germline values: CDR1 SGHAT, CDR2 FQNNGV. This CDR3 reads CASSISGFDQPQHF.

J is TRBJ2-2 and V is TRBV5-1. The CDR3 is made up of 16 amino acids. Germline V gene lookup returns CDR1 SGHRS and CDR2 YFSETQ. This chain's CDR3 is CASSFRTIEPTGELFF.

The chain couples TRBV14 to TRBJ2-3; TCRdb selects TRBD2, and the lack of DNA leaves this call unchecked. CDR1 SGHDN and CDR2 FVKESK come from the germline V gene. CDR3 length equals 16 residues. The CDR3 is CASSPSSGLADGTQYF.

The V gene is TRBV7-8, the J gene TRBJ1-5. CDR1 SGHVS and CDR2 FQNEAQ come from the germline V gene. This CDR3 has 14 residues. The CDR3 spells CASSLLRSNQPQHF.

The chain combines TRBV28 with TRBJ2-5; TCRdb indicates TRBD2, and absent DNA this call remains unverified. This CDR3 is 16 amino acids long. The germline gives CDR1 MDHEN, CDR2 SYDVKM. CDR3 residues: CASSISGRRWGETQYF.

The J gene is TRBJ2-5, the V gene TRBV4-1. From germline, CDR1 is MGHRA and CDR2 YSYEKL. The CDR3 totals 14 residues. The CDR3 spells CASSLSTKQETQYF.

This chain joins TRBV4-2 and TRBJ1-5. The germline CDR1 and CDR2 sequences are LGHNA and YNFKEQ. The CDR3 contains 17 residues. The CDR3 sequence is CASSHDIGGGSNQPQHF.

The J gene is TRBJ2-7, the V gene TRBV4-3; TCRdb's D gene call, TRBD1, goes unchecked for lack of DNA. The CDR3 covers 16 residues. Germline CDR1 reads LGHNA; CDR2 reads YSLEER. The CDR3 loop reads CASSQDFVDSSYEQYF.

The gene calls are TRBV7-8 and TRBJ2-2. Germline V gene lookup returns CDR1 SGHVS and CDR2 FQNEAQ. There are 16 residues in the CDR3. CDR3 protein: CASKTTSPGNTGELFF.

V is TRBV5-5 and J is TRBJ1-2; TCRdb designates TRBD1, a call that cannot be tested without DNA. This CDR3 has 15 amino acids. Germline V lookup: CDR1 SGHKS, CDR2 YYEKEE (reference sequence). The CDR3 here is CASSALGGTGYGYTF. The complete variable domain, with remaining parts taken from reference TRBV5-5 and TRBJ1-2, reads DAGVTQSPTHLIKTRGQQVTLRCSPISGHKSVSWYQQVLGQGPQFIFQYYEKEERGRGNFPDRFSARQFPNYSSELNVNALLLGDSALYLCASSALGGTGYGYTFGSGTRLTVV.

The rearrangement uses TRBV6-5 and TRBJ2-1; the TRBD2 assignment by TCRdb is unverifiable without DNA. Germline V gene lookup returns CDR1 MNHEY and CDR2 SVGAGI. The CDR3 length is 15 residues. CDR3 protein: CASSYGLADYNEQFF.

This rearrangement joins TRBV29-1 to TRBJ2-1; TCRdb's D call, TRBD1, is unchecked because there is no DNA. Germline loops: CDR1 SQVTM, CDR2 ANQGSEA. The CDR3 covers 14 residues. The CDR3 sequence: CSVTVGAAYNEQFF.

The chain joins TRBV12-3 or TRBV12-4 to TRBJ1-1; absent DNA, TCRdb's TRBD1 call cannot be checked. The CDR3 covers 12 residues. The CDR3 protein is CASRPRDTEAFF.

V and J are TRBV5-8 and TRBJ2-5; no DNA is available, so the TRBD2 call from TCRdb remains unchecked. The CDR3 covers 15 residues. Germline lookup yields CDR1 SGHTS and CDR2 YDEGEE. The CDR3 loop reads CASSLVSGRQETQYF. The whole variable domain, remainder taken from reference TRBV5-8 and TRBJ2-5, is EAGVTQSPTHLIKTRGQQATLRCSPISGHTSVYWYQQALGLGLQFLLWYDEGEERNRGNFPPRFSGRQFPNYSSELNVNALELEDSALYLCASSLVSGRQETQYFGPGTRLLVL.

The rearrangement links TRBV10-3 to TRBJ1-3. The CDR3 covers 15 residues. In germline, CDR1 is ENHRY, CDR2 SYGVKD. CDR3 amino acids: CAILRQLGSGNTIYF.

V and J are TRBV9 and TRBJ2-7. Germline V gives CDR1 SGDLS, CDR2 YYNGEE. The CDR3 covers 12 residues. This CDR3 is CASSATSYEQYF. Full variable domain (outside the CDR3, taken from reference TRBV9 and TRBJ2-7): DSGVTQTPKHLITATGQRVTLRCSPRSGDLSVYWYQQSLDQGLQFLIQYYNGEERAKGNILERFSAQQFPDLHSELNLSSLELGDSALYFCASSATSYEQYFGPGTRLTVT.

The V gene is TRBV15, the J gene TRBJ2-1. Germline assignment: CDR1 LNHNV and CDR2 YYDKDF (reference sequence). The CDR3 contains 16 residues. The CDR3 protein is CATSRVVGRSDNEQFF.

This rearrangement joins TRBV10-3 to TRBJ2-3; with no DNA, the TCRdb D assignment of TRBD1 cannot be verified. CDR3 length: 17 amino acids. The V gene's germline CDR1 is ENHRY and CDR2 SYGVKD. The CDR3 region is CAISPGQGLLGTDTQYF.

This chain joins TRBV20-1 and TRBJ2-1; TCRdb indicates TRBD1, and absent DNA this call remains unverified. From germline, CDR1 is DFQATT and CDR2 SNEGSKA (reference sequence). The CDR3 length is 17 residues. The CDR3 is CSARDRTPNPPYNEQFF.

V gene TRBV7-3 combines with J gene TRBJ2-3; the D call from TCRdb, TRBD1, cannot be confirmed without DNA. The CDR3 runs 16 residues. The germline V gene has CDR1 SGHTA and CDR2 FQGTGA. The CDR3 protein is CASSLTPGTRTDTQYF.

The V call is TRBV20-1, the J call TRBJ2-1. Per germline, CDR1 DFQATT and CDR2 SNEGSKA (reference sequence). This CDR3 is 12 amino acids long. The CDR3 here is CSARVVDNEQFF.